The rows below give T cell receptor beta chains drawn from one sample of a study of shared clonotypes between healthy human individuals. Some clones are missing from TCRdb's copy, which holds only in-frame ones; the method was immunoSEQ multiplex PCR. The data show around 1,900,000 clones, approximately 92% seen once. Sequencing was performed on naive CD8+ T cells from PBMCs. These receptors came from a man younger than 35 in good health. Some clones in this sample may be carry-over from other donors' samples. The CDR3 runs from the conserved cysteine through the conserved F or W. Fields, in order: clone size, J gene, V gene, D gene, CDR3 protein, CDR3 DNA. The D gene is left open where the match is weak. Clone size is not always given. Where it is, it says once, few, many or a class for expanded clones.

>-|TRBJ2-7|TRBV6-1|TRBD2
CASSVPRGSFHEQYF
TGTGCCAGCAGTGTACCCCGCGGGAGCTTCCACGAGCAGTACTTC
>-|TRBJ1-2|TRBV27|-
CAAGSDGYTF
TGTGCCGCGGGTTCTGATGGCTACACCTTC
>-|TRBJ2-1|TRBV19|-
CASSMREYNEQFF
TGTGCCAGTAGTATGAGGGAATACAATGAGCAGTTCTTC
>-|TRBJ1-5|TRBV9|-
CASSVKGLTSYSNQPQHF
TGTGCCAGCAGCGTCAAGGGGCTTACTTCTTATAGCAATCAGCCCCAGCATTTT
>-|TRBJ2-7|TRBV11-3|-
CASSDGRGYEQYF
TGTGCCAGCAGCGACGGTCGGGGCTACGAGCAGTACTTC
>-|TRBJ2-2|TRBV9|-
CASSPSSGARYTGELFF
TGTGCCAGCAGCCCTTCTTCCGGGGCGAGGTACACCGGGGAGCTGTTTTTT
>-|TRBJ1-5|TRBV6-6|-
CASPREENQPQHF
TGTGCCAGCCCCCGGGAGGAGAATCAGCCCCAGCATTTT
>-|TRBJ2-7|TRBV7-2|-
CASSPRVSPYEQYF
TGTGCCAGCAGCCCACGGGTGTCCCCTTACGAGCAGTACTTC
>-|TRBJ2-5|TRBV15|-
CATSRGGDIAETQYF
TGTGCCACCAGCAGAGGGGGGGACATTGCAGAGACCCAGTACTTC
>-|TRBJ2-7|TRBV15|TRBD2
CATTAGGLAGETYEQYF
TGTGCCACCACCGCGGGGGGACTAGCGGGAGAGACCTACGAGCAGTACTTC
>-|TRBJ2-1|TRBV10-2|TRBD1
CASSARDRVNNEQFF
TGCGCCAGCAGCGCCCGGGACAGGGTGAACAATGAGCAGTTCTTC
>-|TRBJ2-1|TRBV4-3|TRBD2
CASSQGSAGGNEQFF
TGCGCCAGCAGCCAAGGGTCAGCGGGAGGGAATGAGCAGTTCTTC
>-|TRBJ1-1|TRBV4-1|-
CASSQESAGIEAFF
TGCGCCAGCAGCCAAGAATCGGCGGGGATTGAAGCTTTCTTT
>-|TRBJ2-3|TRBV29-1|TRBD2
CSVDGLADTDTQYF
TGCAGCGTAGACGGACTAGCGGACACAGATACGCAGTATTTT
>-|TRBJ1-2|TRBV9|-
CASSPGQNLNYGYTF
TGTGCCAGCAGCCCGGGACAAAACCTCAACTATGGCTACACCTTC
>-|TRBJ2-7|TRBV19|-
CASSMGFGRGYEQYF
TGTGCCAGTAGTATGGGGTTCGGCAGGGGCTACGAGCAGTACTTC
>once|TRBJ1-1|TRBV12-5|-
CASGLYSSTEAFF
TGTGCTAGTGGTTTGTACAGCAGCACTGAAGCTTTCTTT
>-|TRBJ1-5|TRBV28|-
CASRDRDDPSGNQPQHF
TGTGCCAGCAGAGACCGGGACGACCCCTCGGGGAATCAGCCCCAGCATTTT
>-|TRBJ1-1|TRBV30|-
CAWSVLGPEAFF
TGTGCCTGGAGTGTTTTAGGTCCTGAAGCTTTCTTT
>-|TRBJ2-2|TRBV29-1|-
CSARQVNTGELFF
TGCAGCGCCAGACAGGTGAACACCGGGGAGCTGTTTTTT
>once|TRBJ1-5|TRBV11-2|-
CASSFEGVSNQPQHF
TGTGCCAGCAGCTTCGAGGGCGTTAGCAATCAGCCCCAGCATTTT
>-|TRBJ2-3|TRBV19|-
CASSMEGGGSTDTQYF
TGTGCCAGTAGTATGGAGGGAGGGGGCAGCACAGATACGCAGTATTTT
>-|TRBJ1-1|TRBV19|-
CASSISRDEAFF
TGTGCCAGTAGTATTTCCCGGGACGAAGCTTTCTTT
>-|TRBJ1-1|TRBV9|TRBD1
CASSASQGGNEAFF
TGTGCCAGCAGCGCCTCCCAGGGGGGGAATGAAGCTTTCTTT
>-|TRBJ2-1|TRBV28|TRBD2
CASSWASGGLYNEQFF
TGTGCCAGCAGTTGGGCTAGCGGGGGCCTCTACAATGAGCAGTTCTTC
>once|TRBJ2-7|TRBV14|TRBD2
CASSPGASGMEQYF
TGTGCCAGCAGCCCGGGGGCTAGCGGGATGGAGCAGTACTTC
>-|TRBJ2-7|TRBV2|-
CASSEQWPLYEQYF
TGTGCCAGCAGTGAACAGTGGCCCCTGTACGAGCAGTACTTC
>once|TRBJ2-7|TRBV27|-
CASTPGSFPDEQYF
TGTGCCAGTACCCCCGGGTCCTTTCCAGACGAGCAGTACTTC
>-|TRBJ2-7|TRBV6-5|TRBD1
CASSYSRETGGHEQYF
TGTGCCAGCAGTTACTCGAGAGAGACAGGGGGCCACGAGCAGTACTTC
>-|TRBJ2-3|TRBV7-9|-
CASTEREVWEYF
TGTGCCAGCACCGAAAGAGAGGTTTGGGAGTATTTT
>-|TRBJ1-2|TRBV5-6|-
CASSAGPSGLYGYTF
TGTGCCAGCAGCGCGGGGCCATCGGGACTCTATGGCTACACCTTC
>once|TRBJ2-7|TRBV4-1|TRBD1
CASSQAPGTGNEQYF
TGCGCCAGCAGCCAGGCTCCTGGGACAGGGAACGAGCAGTACTTC
>-|TRBJ2-2|TRBV27|-
CASSYLLATGELFF
TGTGCCAGCAGTTACCTTTTAGCTACCGGGGAGCTGTTTTTT